There are a few counts of the clone carrying this TCR beta chain. This sample stems from a study of T cells in localized non-small cell lung cancer. The assay was immunoSEQ multiplex PCR, and TCRdb's table has in-frame clones only and misses some. Among just over 4,000 clones listed, about 38% were seen once. Trimming removed 8 bases from V and 0 bases from J, with 8 bases in between. CDR3 size: 14 residues. Germline values: CDR1 MDHEN, CDR2 SYDVKM. This chain uses TRBV28 with TRBJ2-6; D gene ambiguous. The sequence was obtained from a woman aged 35-75 years with stage I lung adenocarcinoma. Specimen: lung tumor tissue, collected before any cancer treatment. The CDR3: CASGRTSGANVLTF. CDR3 coding DNA: TGTGCCAGCGGCCGGACCTCTGGGGCCAACGTCCTGACTTTC.